Listed below are T cell receptor beta chains from one sample, sequenced in a study of beta chain features in type 1 diabetes. Assay: immunoSEQ multiplex PCR; the TCRdb copy retains only in-frame clones and omits some. The profile shows 300,000 to 350,000 clones, 6.5% to 10% of them singletons. The source material was central memory CD4+ T cells from blood. All receptors come from a young woman in good health. Each CDR3 is given with its conserved first and last residue. D genes are given only for firm matches. Clone size is shown for a subset of rows, as once, few, many or a class of expanded clone.

d_call	clone_size	v_call	j_call	cdr3_nt	cdr3_aa
TRBD1	few	TRBV6-5	TRBJ2-2	TGTGCCAGCAGCTACCGACAGGGAGACACCGGGGAGCTGTTTTTT	CASSYRQGDTGELFF
NA	NA	TRBV5-4	TRBJ2-1	TGTGCCAGCAGCTCGGGACGGAACAATGAGCAGTTCTTC	CASSSGRNNEQFF
NA	few	TRBV2	TRBJ2-7	TGTGCCAGCACCCCCCCTGGGGCCCCCTACGAGCAGTACTTC	CASTPPGAPYEQYF
TRBD2	NA	TRBV9	TRBJ2-1	TGTGCCAGCAGCGTGAGAGCGGGAGGGCCAGGCAATGAGCAGTTCTTC	CASSVRAGGPGNEQFF
NA	many	TRBV23-1	TRBJ2-7	TGCGCCAGCAGCCTGGACAAGACCTACGAGCAGTACTTC	CASSLDKTYEQYF
NA	few	TRBV28	TRBJ2-3	TGTGCCAGCCCCCCGGGGGATAGTTTTCCAGATACGCAGTATTTT	CASPPGDSFPDTQYF
TRBD1	few	TRBV23-1	TRBJ1-2	TGCGCCAGCAGTCCCTTACGACTACAGGGGACCTTC	CASSPLRLQGTF
NA	many	TRBV7-9	TRBJ2-7	TGTGCCAGCAGCTCTTACGGGGCGTGGGAGCAGTACTTC	CASSSYGAWEQYF
NA	few	TRBV9	TRBJ2-7	TGTGCCAGCAGCGTAGCTCCCGGGACCAATGGCTACGAGCAGTACTTC	CASSVAPGTNGYEQYF
NA	many	TRBV18	TRBJ1-5	TGTGCCAGCTCACACGACAGGCGCTTCAATCAGCCCCAGCATTTT	CASSHDRRFNQPQHF
TRBD1	few	TRBV5-1	TRBJ1-2	TGCGCCAGCAGCCCCCGGGACAGGGTCAATGGCTACACCTTC	CASSPRDRVNGYTF
NA	NA	TRBV7-2	TRBJ1-5	TGTGCCAGCAGTCCCGGAGGCGTGGATCAGCCCCAGCATTTT	CASSPGGVDQPQHF
NA	NA	TRBV7-2	TRBJ1-1	TGTGCCAGCAGCCCCCAGGTAGCGATGGGCACTGAAGCTTTCTTT	CASSPQVAMGTEAFF
TRBD2	few	TRBV15	TRBJ2-5	TGTGCCACCAGCAGAGTTCTAGCGGGAGGGGAGACCCAGTACTTC	CATSRVLAGGETQYF
TRBD2	NA	TRBV18	TRBJ2-3	TGTGCCAGCTCTCGGACTAGCGGGAGCGCCACAGATACGCAGTATTTT	CASSRTSGSATDTQYF
TRBD1	few	TRBV5-4	TRBJ1-1	TGTGCCAGCAGCTTGATCGACAGGGATAGGGGCGAAGCTTTCTTT	CASSLIDRDRGEAFF
NA	many	TRBV4-1	TRBJ1-4	TGCGCCAGCAGCCAAGATCCGGGCTTAAAACTGTTTTTT	CASSQDPGLKLFF
NA	few	TRBV10-3	TRBJ2-7	TGTGCCATCAGTGAGTCCCTAGTTTTCGACGAGCAGTACTTC	CAISESLVFDEQYF
TRBD2	once	TRBV5-1	TRBJ2-3	TGCGCCAGCAGCGGCGGGAGAATCACAGATACGCAGTATTTT	CASSGGRITDTQYF
TRBD2	NA	TRBV6-1	TRBJ2-5	TGTGCCAGCAGTGAATTCCCGGGGCTAGCGGGAGGTCGCGAGACCCAGTACTTC	CASSEFPGLAGGRETQYF
NA	NA	TRBV11-2	TRBJ2-7	TGTGCCAGCAGCCGCACGACCGAGTACGAGCAGTACTTC	CASSRTTEYEQYF
TRBD2	many	TRBV28	TRBJ2-1	TGTGCCAGCACACGAAGCGGGAGGAAGTTCTTC	CASTRSGRKFF
NA	NA	TRBV14	TRBJ1-4	TGTGCCAGCAGTGATATACCCCAAGGCCGAGGAAAACTGTTTTTT	CASSDIPQGRGKLFF
TRBD2	NA	TRBV7-2	TRBJ2-1	TGTGCCAGCAGCCCACGGACTAGCGGCCAGCAGTTCTTC	CASSPRTSGQQFF
NA	NA	TRBV18	TRBJ2-2	TGTGCCAGCTCACCACAGGCGCGATCCACCGGGGAGCTGTTTTTT	CASSPQARSTGELFF
NA	NA	TRBV18	TRBJ2-5	TGTGCCAGCTCACCAGAGAGAGAGACCCAGTACTTC	CASSPERETQYF
TRBD1	few	TRBV5-1	TRBJ2-3	TGCGCCAGCAGCTGGGGACAGGGTGCAGATACGCAGTATTTT	CASSWGQGADTQYF
NA	few	TRBV7-3	TRBJ2-5	TGTGCCAGCAGCTTGGGGGGCAGGAAAGAGACCCAGTACTTC	CASSLGGRKETQYF
TRBD1	few	TRBV28	TRBJ1-1	TGTGCCAGCAGGACAGGGTTGGACACTGAAGCTTTCTTT	CASRTGLDTEAFF
NA	NA	TRBV2	TRBJ1-2	TGTGCCAGCAGTTCTCAGGGAGTTGTCTATGGCTACACCTTC	CASSSQGVVYGYTF
TRBD1	few	TRBV6-6	TRBJ2-7	TGTGCCAGCGGGGAGCAGGGGGCGGGCGAGCAGTACTTC	CASGEQGAGEQYF
NA	many	TRBV5-1	TRBJ2-5	TGCGCCAGCAGCTTGACCTTTCGAGAGACCCAGTACTTC	CASSLTFRETQYF